This record covers a single T cell receptor beta chain. The target antigen is unknown. The data stem from a study of memory CD4+ T cells and cytomegalovirus serostatus. Study-wide points: Suggested: most of the CMV-linked TCR signature lies in CD4+ memory cells.

The sort gate was single viable CD3+CD4+CD8-CD45RO+ cells for memory CD4+ T cells. CD4+ T cells were isolated by positive magnetic selection. Sequenced by immunoSEQ multiplex PCR; TCRdb stores in-frame clones only, minus some. The data hold about 59,000 clones, with approximately 78% observed a single time. Germline loops: CDR1 LNHDA, CDR2 SQIVND (reference sequence). Unmatched junction bases numbered 5, after V lost 4 bases and J lost 8 bases. The CDR3 is 13 amino acids. This TCR was recovered from an adult in good health and CMV-seronegative. The rearrangement uses TRBV19 and TRBJ1-5, with 7 bases that match TRBD1. The sequencing sample was made of memory CD4+ T cells from blood. Here the CDR3 DNA reads TGTGCCAGTAGTACGACAGACAGGGAGCCCCAGCATTTT. Translation gives CASSTTDREPQHF.